A single sample is the source of the 22 T cell receptor beta chains below, sequenced in a study of T cell clones after liver transplantation. Sequencing was performed with immunoSEQ multiplex PCR; in TCRdb, only in-frame clones are kept and a portion is missing. This sample yields around 100,000 clones, of which about 86% are seen a single time; roughly 3.1% belongs to the top ten. This sample comprised CD4+ T cells from blood, obtained 45 to 50 months after liver transplant. All receptors derive from a human patient who received a liver transplant. Some of these T cells may belong to the graft donor.

This clone was counted only a few times. V usage is TRBV5-5 and J usage is TRBJ1-2, with D hard to call. CDR1 is SGHKS, CDR2 YYEKEE, per germline (reference sequence). The V end lost 2 bases, the J end lost 8 bases, and 7 bases lay between the germline ends. The CDR3 spans 11 residues. The DNA of the CDR3 is TGTGCCAGCAGCTTATCTTGGGGCTACACCTTC. Translation: CASSLSWGYTF.

J is TRBJ2-1 and V is TRBV18; TRBD2 agrees at 10 bases. Germline CDR1 KGHSH, CDR2 LQKENI. The CDR3 sequence is 18 residues long. Losses at the gene ends were 1 base for V and 2 bases for J; bases not matched to a gene: 8. CDR3 loop: CASSPRVSGRAAYNEQFF. The CDR3 DNA follows: TGTGCCAGCTCACCACGAGTAAGCGGGAGGGCCGCCTACAATGAGCAGTTCTTC.

V gene TRBV30 combines with J gene TRBJ1-2; D is unresolved. The CDR3 runs 12 residues. V lost 3 bases and J lost 5, with 10 bases in between. Per the germline V gene, CDR1 is GTSNPN and CDR2 is SVGIG (reference sequence). The CDR3 DNA sequence: TGTGCCTGGAGCGGCTCGAGGTATGGCTACACCTTC. Its protein product is CAWSGSRYGYTF.

The chain is built from TRBV6-6 and TRBJ1-4; 7 bases match TRBD1. CDR3 length equals 14 residues. Per germline, CDR1 MNHNY and CDR2 SVGAGI (reference sequence). With 6 bases clipped from V and 4 bases from J, the junction kept 5 bases outside the gene matches. The CDR3 is CASSQGQFNEKLFF. The CDR3 nucleotides are TGTGCCAGCAGCCAGGGACAGTTTAATGAAAAACTGTTTTTT.

The V gene is TRBV7-9, the J gene TRBJ2-7, with 7 bases matching TRBD1. CDR1 and CDR2 from the germline V gene are SEHNR and FQNEAQ (reference sequence). This CDR3 is built from 14 residues. The J segment lost 3 bases and the V segment lost 2 bases, leaving 4 bases of the junction unmatched. CDR3 residues: CASSLPDRDYEQYF. The CDR3 region has the DNA TGTGCCAGCAGCTTACCCGACAGGGACTACGAGCAGTACTTC.

This clone showed up just once. CDR3 sequence: CASSNRNEKLFF. Here the CDR3 DNA reads TGCGCCAGCAGTAACAGGAATGAAAAACTGTTTTTT. The chain joins TRBV5-1 to TRBJ1-4; D is possibly TRBD1 (5 bases). The V end lost 5 bases, the J end lost 5 bases, and 7 bases lay between the germline ends. Germline V gives CDR1 SGHRS, CDR2 YFSETQ. The CDR3 length is 12 residues.

V gene TRBV9 combines with J gene TRBJ2-1, with D unresolved. The CDR3 spans 12 residues. Germline V gives CDR1 SGDLS, CDR2 YYNGEE. Trimming shortened V by 3 bases and J by 9 bases, and 10 bases separated the two germline ends. This CDR3 is CASSGAGTEQFF. CDR3 DNA: TGTGCCAGCAGCGGAGCAGGTACTGAGCAGTTCTTC.

The chain carries TRBV10-3 and TRBJ1-1; no definite D call. Germline loops: CDR1 ENHRY, CDR2 SYGVKD. With 11 bases removed from V and 4 bases from J, the gap between germline ends came to 23 bases. This CDR3 has 15 residues. This CDR3 reads CAHADSGRLGTEAFF. The CDR3 DNA reads as TGTGCCCATGCGGACTCGGGGAGATTGGGCACTGAAGCTTTCTTT.

This clone was recorded once. The V and J genes are TRBV5-1 and TRBJ1-3; 9 nucleotides align to TRBD1. CDR1 SGHRS and CDR2 YFSETQ come from the germline V gene. CDR3 length equals 14 residues. V dropped 0 bases and J dropped 9; count of bases not matched to a gene: 4. CDR3 bases: TGCGCCAGCAGCTTGGCTGGGACAGGGACCACCATATATTTT. Its protein is CASSLAGTGTTIYF.

The chain links TRBV6-1 to TRBJ1-1; D gene unclear. The germline CDR1 and CDR2 sequences are MNHNS and SASEGT. Trimming took 10 bases from V and 7 from J, leaving 13 bases between them. This CDR3 is 11 amino acids long. CDR3 loop: CATARASEAFF. The DNA of the CDR3 is TGTGCCACTGCCCGGGCCAGTGAAGCTTTCTTT.

The chain joins TRBV5-4 to TRBJ1-6, with D tentatively TRBD1 (5 bases). V was shortened by 4 bases and J by 10 bases, with 15 bases between the two germline ends. The germline gives CDR1 SGHNT, CDR2 YYREEE (reference sequence). The CDR3 length is 14 residues. CDR3 in DNA: TGTGCCAGCAGCCCCCGGGACGGCAGGTCACCCCTCCACTTT. Translating it yields CASSPRDGRSPLHF. The full variable domain, completed using reference TRBV5-4 and TRBJ1-6, is ETGVTQSPTHLIKTRGQQVTLRCSSQSGHNTVSWYQQALGQGPQFIFQYYREEENGRGNFPPRFSGLQFPNYSSELNVNALELDDSALYLCASSPRDGRSPLHFGNGTRLTVT.

The rearrangement joins TRBV5-1 to TRBJ1-2; D is undetermined. V lost 5 bases and J 8 bases, leaving 16 bases between the germline ends. This CDR3 spans 13 amino acids. Germline CDR1 and CDR2: SGHRS and YFSETQ. The CDR3 protein is CASSTTLTPGYTF. Written as DNA, the CDR3 is TGCGCCAGCAGTACTACACTAACCCCCGGCTACACCTTC.

This chain connects TRBV7-3 to TRBJ2-6; no firm D call. Trimming took off 5 bases at V and 2 bases at J, with 7 bases between the two ends. The CDR3 totals 14 residues. Germline CDR1 and CDR2: SGHTA and FQGTGA. CDR3: CASSPFAGANVLTF. The CDR3 DNA follows: TGTGCCAGCAGCCCCTTCGCTGGGGCCAACGTCCTGACTTTC.

This chain links TRBV27 with TRBJ2-1; 7 positions agree with TRBD2. V lost 9 bases, J lost 6 bases, and 17 bases stayed unmatched. The V gene's germline CDR1 is MNHEY and CDR2 SMNVEV (reference sequence). This CDR3 is built from 16 residues. This chain's CDR3 is CASMFLGGIGTNEQFF. In DNA form, the CDR3 reads TGTGCCAGTATGTTTCTGGGAGGGATAGGTACCAATGAGCAGTTCTTC.

This chain links TRBV19 with TRBJ1-2; TRBD1 aligns across 7 bases. CDR3 size: 15 residues. Looked up from germline, CDR1 is LNHDA and CDR2 is SQIVND (reference sequence). V dropped 4 bases and J dropped 4; count of bases not matched to a gene: 9. The CDR3 is CASSTHGQDVYGYTF. For the CDR3, the DNA is TGTGCCAGTAGTACCCACGGACAGGACGTCTATGGCTACACCTTC. The full variable domain, rest sourced from reference TRBV19 and TRBJ1-2, is DGGITQSPKYLFRKEGQNVTLSCEQNLNHDAMYWYRQDPGQGLRLIYYSQIVNDFQKGDIAEGYSVSREKKESFPLTVTSAQKNPTAFYLCASSTHGQDVYGYTFGSGTRLTVV.

This chain uses TRBV28 with TRBJ1-2; D is unclear. V lost 6 bases, J lost 6 bases, and 20 bases lay in between. CDR3 length: 15 amino acids. CDR1 MDHEN and CDR2 SYDVKM come from the germline V gene. The CDR3 DNA reads as TGTGCCAGCAGGATCTCTGGACCCCAGCGGCATGGCTACACCTTC. Protein product: CASRISGPQRHGYTF.

V and J are TRBV2 and TRBJ2-3; D possibly corresponds to TRBD1 (5 bases). The V and J ends lost 2 bases and 0 bases respectively, with 12 bases between them. This CDR3 contains 16 residues. In germline, CDR1 is SNHLY, CDR2 FYNNEI. CDR3 sequence (DNA): TGTGCCAGCAGTGAATGGGGCGGTACTAGCACAGATACGCAGTATTTT. Translated, it gives CASSEWGGTSTDTQYF.

This rearrangement joins TRBV15 to TRBJ1-4; D gene uncertain. There are 13 residues in the CDR3. Trimming pared 1 base from V and 12 bases from J, leaving 12 bases between. Germline V CDR1 and CDR2: LNHNV, YYDKDF (reference sequence). Here the CDR3 DNA reads TGTGCCACCAGCAGAGTTAAGTTAAGTGAACTGTTTTTT. This gives the protein CATSRVKLSELFF.

V and J are TRBV5-1 and TRBJ2-7, with 8 bases fitting TRBD1. V gave up 4 bases and J gave up 6 bases; unmatched junction bases: 9. Germline CDR1 SGHRS, CDR2 YFSETQ. The CDR3 totals 14 residues. For the CDR3, the DNA is TGCGCCAGCAGCCCGGCGGGGACAGGTGTCGAGCAGTACTTC. It codes for CASSPAGTGVEQYF.

V usage is TRBV5-1 and J usage is TRBJ1-2, with no clear D. The CDR3 length is 14 residues. V was pared by 0 bases and J by 8 bases, with 14 bases between. The germline V gene encodes CDR1 SGHRS and CDR2 YFSETQ. CDR3 nucleotides: TGCGCCAGCAGCTTGGAGTGGGGTAGCGGCGGCTACACCTTC. It yields the protein CASSLEWGSGGYTF.

The genes are TRBV13 and TRBJ1-2; 9 positions match TRBD1. The germline V gene encodes CDR1 PRHDT and CDR2 FYEKMQ (reference sequence). Trimming took 5 bases from V and 1 from J; bases not matched to a gene: 5. This CDR3 region has 15 residues. The CDR3 is CASSRRQGVNYGYTF. For the CDR3, the DNA is TGTGCCAGCAGCCGCCGACAGGGGGTTAACTATGGCTACACCTTC.

The CDR3 DNA reads as TGTGCCAGCAGTTTAGAGCGGGGGGACACAGGCAATGAGCAGTTCTTC. Translation: CASSLERGDTGNEQFF. This chain connects TRBV27 to TRBJ2-1; 9 nucleotides align to TRBD2. Unmatched junction bases numbered 8, after V lost 2 bases and J lost 6 bases. Germline V gives CDR1 MNHEY, CDR2 SMNVEV (reference sequence). The CDR3 has 16 residues.